The T cell receptor (beta chain) under discussion was sequenced for a study of blood T cell repertoires in COVID-19. The repertoire was sequenced with immunoSEQ multiplex PCR; TCRdb's copy has only in-frame clones and lacks some. The sample holds about 150,000 clones, roughly 88% seen once. V was clipped by 5 bases and J by 10 bases; unmatched bases: 14. CDR1 and CDR2 from the germline V gene are MNHEY and SMNVEV (reference sequence). The CDR3 length is 16 residues. The sample was peripheral blood. The V call is TRBV27, the J call TRBJ1-6, with 7 bases fitting TRBD1. This receptor was taken from a man aged 60 to 69 with COVID-19, enrolled during active disease. Here the CDR3 reads CASSLYGPGQLSPLHF. In nucleotides, the CDR3 is TGTGCCAGCAGTCTATACGGACCGGGACAGCTATCACCCCTCCACTTT.